This T cell receptor (beta chain) is from a study of blood T cells in healthy people across ages. Findings of the study overall: Diversity of TCR beta correlated strongly with naive T cell percentage. Older age went with lower TCR beta diversity per million T cells, in a roughly linear way.

The CDR3 totals 11 residues. V was trimmed by 1 base and J by 15 bases, leaving 13 bases between them. CDR1 and CDR2 from the germline V gene are DFQATT and SNEGSKA (reference sequence). Total RNA was isolated from each sample in quantities of at least 5.5 micrograms. PCR was performed a second time for about 7 to 12 cycles using a sample-barcoded 5' primer and a J-beta primer mix. TCRdb re-called the 5' RACE reads through MiXCR, storing one row per CDR3 protein. The data show more than 1,000,000 distinct CDR3 sequences, almost 25% seen once. As concerns this clonotype: Its specificity is unknown.

The sample also formed part of further work on T cells of mothers and their children. This second study says: Reads obtained per mother exceeded 8.5 million TCR beta CDR3 reads, with about 3 million obtained per child.

Sequenced: blood. V gene TRBV20-1 combines with J gene TRBJ2-1; D might be TRBD1 (6 bases). The origin of this receptor is a girl aged 2 to 9 in good health. The CDR3 protein is CSARGRGNGFF. CDR3 nucleotide sequence: TGCAGTGCTAGAGGCAGGGGAAATGGGTTCTTC.